The sample holds one count of the clone carrying this T cell receptor beta chain. Its specificity is unknown. In the PCR, 60 Vbeta and 13 Jbeta primers were used. Method: immunoSEQ multiplex PCR; TCRdb's copy keeps in-frame clones and lacks some. The data contain 180,000 or so clones, 78% of them seen just once; the ten biggest clones take up about 3%. This sample was taken from a study of cytomegalovirus exposure and HLA in healthy donors. General study findings and limits: A later analysis revealed that TCR association rates differed between HLA loci, peaking at DRB1 and bottoming out at HLA-C. It was confirmed in vitro that a few of the CMV-associated chains were specific for CMV antigens. 16,951 TCR beta sequences were associated with HLA alleles at 0.05 false discovery rate in a later analysis.

CDR1 is GTSNPN and CDR2 is SVGIG in the germline V gene (reference sequence). The CDR3 is made up of 16 amino acids. V was clipped by 8 bases and J by 3 bases; unmatched bases: 14. The sequenced sample was PBMCs. This chain links TRBV30 with TRBJ2-5, with TRBD2 identical over 11 bases. This receptor was obtained from a female donor in good health and CMV-seronegative. The CDR3 region is CAQPEGTSGLKETQYF. DNA for the CDR3: TGTGCCCAACCCGAGGGGACTAGCGGTTTAAAAGAGACCCAGTACTTC.